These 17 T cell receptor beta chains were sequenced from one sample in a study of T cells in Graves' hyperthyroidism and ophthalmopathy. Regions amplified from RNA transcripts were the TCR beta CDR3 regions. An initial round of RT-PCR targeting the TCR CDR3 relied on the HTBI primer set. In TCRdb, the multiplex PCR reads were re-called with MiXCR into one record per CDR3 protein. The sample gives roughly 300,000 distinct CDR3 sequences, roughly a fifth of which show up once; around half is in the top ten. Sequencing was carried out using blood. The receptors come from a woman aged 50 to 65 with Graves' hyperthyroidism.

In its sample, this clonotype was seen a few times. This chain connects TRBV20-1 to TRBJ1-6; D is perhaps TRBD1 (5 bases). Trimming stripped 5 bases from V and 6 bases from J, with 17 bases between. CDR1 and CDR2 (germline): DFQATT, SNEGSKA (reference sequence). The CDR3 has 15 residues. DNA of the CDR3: TGCAGTGCTGGCCGGGGGGAAACCGGTAATTCACCCCTCCACTTT. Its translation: CSAGRGETGNSPLHF.

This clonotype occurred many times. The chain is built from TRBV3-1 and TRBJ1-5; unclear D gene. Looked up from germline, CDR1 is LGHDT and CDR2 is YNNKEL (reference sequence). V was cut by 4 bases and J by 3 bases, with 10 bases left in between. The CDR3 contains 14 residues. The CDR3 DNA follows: TGTGCCAGCAGCCGAGAACTAGACAATCAGCCCCAGCATTTT. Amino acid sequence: CASSRELDNQPQHF.

This chain's CDR3 is CASSGPVLSGANVLTF. As DNA, the CDR3 is TGCGCCAGCAGCGGGCCGGTGCTCTCTGGGGCCAACGTCCTGACTTTC. This rearrangement joins TRBV5-1 to TRBJ2-6; D uncertain. Trimming pared 4 bases from V and 0 bases from J, leaving 11 bases between. Germline V gene sequence: CDR1 SGHRS, CDR2 YFSETQ. The CDR3 is 16 residues long.

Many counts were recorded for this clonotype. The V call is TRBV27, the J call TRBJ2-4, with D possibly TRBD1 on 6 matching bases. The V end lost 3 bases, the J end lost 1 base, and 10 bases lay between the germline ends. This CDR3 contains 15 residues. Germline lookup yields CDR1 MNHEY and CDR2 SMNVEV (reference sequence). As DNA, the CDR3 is TGTGCCAGCAGTTTGAGGGGGACGGCCAAAAACATTCAGTACTTC. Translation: CASSLRGTAKNIQYF.

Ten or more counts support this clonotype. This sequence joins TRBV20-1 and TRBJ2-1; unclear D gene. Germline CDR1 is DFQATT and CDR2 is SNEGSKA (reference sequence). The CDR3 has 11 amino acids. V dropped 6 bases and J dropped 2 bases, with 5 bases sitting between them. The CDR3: CSARAYNEQFF. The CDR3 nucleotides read TGCAGTGCCCGCGCCTACAATGAGCAGTTCTTC.

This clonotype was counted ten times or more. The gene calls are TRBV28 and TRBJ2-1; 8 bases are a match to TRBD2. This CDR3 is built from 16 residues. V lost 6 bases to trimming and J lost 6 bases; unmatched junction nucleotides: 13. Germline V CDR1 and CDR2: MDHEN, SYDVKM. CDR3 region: CASRSLAGPRGNEQFF. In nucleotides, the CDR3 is TGTGCCAGCAGATCGTTAGCGGGACCACGGGGCAATGAGCAGTTCTTC.

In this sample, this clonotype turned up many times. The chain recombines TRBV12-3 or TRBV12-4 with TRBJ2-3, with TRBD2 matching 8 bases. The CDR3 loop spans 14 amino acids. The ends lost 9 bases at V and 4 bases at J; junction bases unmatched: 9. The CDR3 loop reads CARAGTRWADTQYF. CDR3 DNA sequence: TGTGCCAGGGCCGGGACTAGGTGGGCAGATACGCAGTATTTT.

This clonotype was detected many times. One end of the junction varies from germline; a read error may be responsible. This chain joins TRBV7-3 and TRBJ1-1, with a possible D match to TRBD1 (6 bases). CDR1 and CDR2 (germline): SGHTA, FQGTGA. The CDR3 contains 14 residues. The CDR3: CASSLTGMNTEAFF. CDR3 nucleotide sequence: TGCGCCAGCAGCTTGACAGGCATGAACACTGAAGCTTTCTTT.

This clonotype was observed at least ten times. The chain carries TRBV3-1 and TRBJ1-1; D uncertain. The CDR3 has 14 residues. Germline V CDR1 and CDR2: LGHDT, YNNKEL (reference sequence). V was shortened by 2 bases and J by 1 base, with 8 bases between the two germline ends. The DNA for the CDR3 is TGTGCCAGCAGCCAACGAGGGAGGAACACTGAAGCTTTCTTT. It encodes CASSQRGRNTEAFF.

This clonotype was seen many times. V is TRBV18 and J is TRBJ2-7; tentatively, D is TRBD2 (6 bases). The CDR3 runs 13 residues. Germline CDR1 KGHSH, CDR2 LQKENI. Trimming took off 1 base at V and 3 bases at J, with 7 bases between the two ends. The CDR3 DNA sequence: TGTGCCAGCTCACCACAGGAGGGCTACGAGCAGTACTTC. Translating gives CASSPQEGYEQYF. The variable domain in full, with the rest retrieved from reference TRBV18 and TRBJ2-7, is NAGVMQNPRHLVRRRGQEARLRCSPMKGHSHVYWYRQLPEEGLKFMVYLQKENIIDESGMPKERFSAEFPKEGPSILRIQQVVRGDSAAYFCASSPQEGYEQYFGPGTRLTVT.

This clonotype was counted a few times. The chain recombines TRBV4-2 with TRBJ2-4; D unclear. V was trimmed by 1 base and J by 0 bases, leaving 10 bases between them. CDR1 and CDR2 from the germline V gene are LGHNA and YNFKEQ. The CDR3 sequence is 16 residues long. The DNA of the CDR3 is TGTGCCAGCAGCCAAGGGACGGATCTAGCCAAAAACATTCAGTACTTC. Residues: CASSQGTDLAKNIQYF.

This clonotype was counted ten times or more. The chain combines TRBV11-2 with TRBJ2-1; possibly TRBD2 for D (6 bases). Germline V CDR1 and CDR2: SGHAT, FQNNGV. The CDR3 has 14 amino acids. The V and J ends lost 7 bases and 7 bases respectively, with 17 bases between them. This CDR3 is CASMREALLNEQFF. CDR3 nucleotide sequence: TGTGCCAGCATGAGGGAGGCCCTTTTGAATGAGCAGTTCTTC.

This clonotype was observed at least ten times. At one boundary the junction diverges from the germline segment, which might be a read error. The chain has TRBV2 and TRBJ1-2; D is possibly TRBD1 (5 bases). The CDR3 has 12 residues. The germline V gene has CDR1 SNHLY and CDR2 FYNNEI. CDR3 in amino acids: CASSVQGYGYTF. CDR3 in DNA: TGCGCCAGCAGCGTCCAGGGCTATGGCTACACCTTC. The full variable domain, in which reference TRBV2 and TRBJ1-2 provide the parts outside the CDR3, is EPEVTQTPSHQVTQMGQEVILRCVPISNHLYFYWYRQILGQKVEFLVSFYNNEISEKSEIFDDQFSVERPDGSNFTLKIRSTKLEDSAMYFCASSVQGYGYTFGSGTRLTVV.

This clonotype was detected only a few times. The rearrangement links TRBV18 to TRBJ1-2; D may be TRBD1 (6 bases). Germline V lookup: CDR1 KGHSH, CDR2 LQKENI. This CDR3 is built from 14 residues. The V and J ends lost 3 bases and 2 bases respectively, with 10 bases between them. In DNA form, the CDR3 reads TGTGCCAGCTCACCTTCTGGACAGAACTATGGCTACACCTTC. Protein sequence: CASSPSGQNYGYTF.

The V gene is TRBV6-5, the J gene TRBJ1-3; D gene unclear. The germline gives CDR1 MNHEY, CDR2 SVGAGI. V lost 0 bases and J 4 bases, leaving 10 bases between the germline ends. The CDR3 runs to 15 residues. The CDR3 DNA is TGTGCCAGCAGTTACTCAGCAGCAGTGGGAAACACCATATATTTT. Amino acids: CASSYSAAVGNTIYF.

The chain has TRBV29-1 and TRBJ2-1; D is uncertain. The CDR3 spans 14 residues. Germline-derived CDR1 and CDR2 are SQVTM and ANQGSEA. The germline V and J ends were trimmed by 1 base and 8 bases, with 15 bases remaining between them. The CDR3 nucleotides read TGCAGCGTTGAAGGGTGGACCAATCGGGATGAGCAGTTCTTC. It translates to CSVEGWTNRDEQFF.

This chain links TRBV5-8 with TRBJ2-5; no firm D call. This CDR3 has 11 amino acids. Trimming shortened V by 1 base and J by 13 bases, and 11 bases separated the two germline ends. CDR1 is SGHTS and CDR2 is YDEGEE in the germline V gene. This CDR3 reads CASSLHSFTYF. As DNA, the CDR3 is TGTGCCAGCAGCTTGCACTCCTTTACGTACTTC.